A single sample is the source of the 24 T cell receptor beta chains below, sequenced in a study of T cell responses to AZD1222 COVID-19 vaccine. This table comes from immunoSEQ multiplex PCR, and its TCRdb copy is limited to in-frame clones, with some not included. Seen here are 150,000 or so clones, 85% to 95% observed once, and the top ten hold around 1.3%. Material: peripheral blood, obtained on day 0 of AZD1222 vaccination. These TCRs come from an adult in good health.

The chain uses TRBV12-5 and TRBJ1-1; 11 bases are shared with TRBD1. CDR1 LGHNT and CDR2 FRNRAP come from the germline V gene. The trim removed 8 bases at V and 4 bases at J, leaving 12 bases unmatched. The CDR3 contains 16 residues. The CDR3 DNA is TGTGCTAGTCATCGGGGACAGGGGGTAGCAGGCACTGAAGCTTTCTTT. Protein: CASHRGQGVAGTEAFF.

The gene calls are TRBV4-2 and TRBJ1-5; D gene uncertain. V dropped 0 bases and J dropped 6 bases, with 12 bases sitting between them. The CDR3 runs 15 residues. CDR1 is LGHNA and CDR2 is YNFKEQ in the germline V gene. This chain's CDR3 is CASSQDIEGGQPQHF. The CDR3 nucleotides read TGTGCCAGCAGCCAAGATATCGAGGGTGGTCAGCCCCAGCATTTT.

The rearrangement joins TRBV24-1 to TRBJ2-1; 8 nucleotides line up with TRBD1. The ends lost 5 bases at V and 7 bases at J; junction bases unmatched: 15. Looked up from germline, CDR1 is KGHDR and CDR2 is SFDVKD. The CDR3 runs to 17 residues. The CDR3 DNA follows: TGTGCCACCAGTGTCCCCGACATCAGGGGGCTTAATAATGAGCAGTTCTTC. Translated, it gives CATSVPDIRGLNNEQFF.

The rearrangement uses TRBV5-4 and TRBJ2-7, with a possible D match to TRBD2 (7 bases). Germline CDR1 and CDR2: SGHNT and YYREEE (reference sequence). The V gene lost 3 bases and the J gene lost 3 bases, with 16 bases spanning the gap. This CDR3 is 15 amino acids long. CDR3 in amino acids: CASSSGGGSDYEQYF. CDR3 sequence (DNA): TGTGCCAGCAGCTCTGGGGGGGGCTCGGACTACGAGCAGTACTTC.

The rearrangement links TRBV28 to TRBJ2-3; 8 bases are shared with TRBD2. Germline-derived CDR1 and CDR2 are MDHEN and SYDVKM. The CDR3 totals 18 residues. J was trimmed by 0 bases and V by 3 bases; bases with no gene match: 11. CDR3 in DNA: TGTGCCAGCAGTTTTTCCGGGACTAGGAACCCTAGCACAGATACGCAGTATTTT. Translating gives CASSFSGTRNPSTDTQYF.

The rearrangement joins TRBV29-1 to TRBJ2-1, with D unclear. Germline CDR1 and CDR2: SQVTM and ANQGSEA. The CDR3 is made up of 13 amino acids. The V gene lost 4 bases and the J gene lost 6 bases, with 13 bases spanning the gap. This CDR3 is CSVGSAVGNEQFF. In DNA, the CDR3 is TGCAGCGTTGGTTCCGCGGTGGGCAATGAGCAGTTCTTC.

V and J are TRBV7-6 and TRBJ1-1; D is uncertain. Germline CDR1 SGHVS, CDR2 FNYEAQ. Trimming stripped 1 base from V and 4 bases from J, with 16 bases between. The CDR3 sequence is 16 residues long. The CDR3 protein is CASSLDREGGGTEAFF. The CDR3 DNA reads as TGTGCCAGCAGCTTAGATCGGGAGGGAGGAGGCACTGAAGCTTTCTTT. Filled out from reference TRBV7-6 and TRBJ1-1, the complete variable domain reads GAGVSQSPRYKVTKRGQDVALRCDPISGHVSLYWYRQALGQGPEFLTYFNYEAQQDKSGLPNDRFSAERPEGSISTLTIQRTEQRDSAMYRCASSLDREGGGTEAFFGQGTRLTVV.

This clone was recorded only once. The CDR3 DNA follows: TGCGCCAGCTCTACCCCCTCTAGCGGGAGTTACGAGCAGTACTTC. Amino acid sequence: CASSTPSSGSYEQYF. The chain employs TRBV10-1 and TRBJ2-7; 10 bases map to TRBD2. The ends lost 8 bases at V and 4 bases at J; junction bases unmatched: 11. CDR1 and CDR2 (germline): WNHNN, SYGVQD (reference sequence). The CDR3 is 15 residues long.

The J gene is TRBJ2-3, the V gene TRBV27, with 8 bases lining up with TRBD1. This CDR3 has 14 residues. The V and J ends lost 3 bases and 4 bases, in that order; junction bases with no gene match: 3. Germline lookup yields CDR1 MNHEY and CDR2 SMNVEV (reference sequence). The CDR3 bases are TGTGCCAGCAGTTTCCAGGGGGCCCCAGATACGCAGTATTTT. Encoded protein: CASSFQGAPDTQYF.

This chain joins TRBV18 and TRBJ2-6, with D possibly TRBD2 on 5 matching bases. Germline assignment: CDR1 KGHSH and CDR2 LQKENI. The CDR3 has 16 residues. The germline V and J ends were trimmed by 5 bases and 1 base, with 12 bases remaining between them. In DNA, the CDR3 is TGTGCCAGCTCAAGCGGAATCCCGTCTGGGGCCAACGTCCTGACTTTC. Translated, it gives CASSSGIPSGANVLTF.

V is TRBV3-1 (or the pseudogene TRBV3-2) and J is TRBJ1-5, with TRBD1 as a possible D gene (5 bases). CDR1 and CDR2 from the germline V gene are LGHDT and YNNKEL (reference sequence). CDR3 length: 19 residues. Trimming removed 3 bases from V and 2 bases from J, with 23 bases in between. CDR3 nucleotides: TGTGCCAGCAGCCATTCATTGAAGGGGCAGGCCGCGGGCAATCAGCCCCAGCATTTT. It translates to CASSHSLKGQAAGNQPQHF.

The chain carries TRBV5-1 and TRBJ1-2; 9 nucleotides align to TRBD1. CDR1 is SGHRS, CDR2 YFSETQ, per germline. The CDR3 loop spans 15 amino acids. V shed 4 bases, J shed 0 bases, and the junction held 4 bases outside the gene matches. The CDR3 reads CASSPGQGSNYGYTF. CDR3 nucleotides: TGCGCCAGCAGCCCGGGACAGGGATCTAACTATGGCTACACCTTC.

V usage is TRBV13 and J usage is TRBJ1-5, with D possibly TRBD1 on 5 matching bases. The CDR3 contains 17 residues. With 0 bases removed from V and 2 bases from J, the gap between germline ends came to 14 bases. Germline loops: CDR1 PRHDT, CDR2 FYEKMQ (reference sequence). DNA for the CDR3: TGTGCCAGCAGCTTAGGCCCCGGGGGATATGGCAATCAGCCCCAGCATTTT. Its translation is CASSLGPGGYGNQPQHF. The entire variable domain, with the rest obtained from reference TRBV13 and TRBJ1-5, is as follows: AAGVIQSPRHLIKEKRETATLKCYPIPRHDTVYWYQQGPGQDPQFLISFYEKMQSDKGSIPDRFSAQQFSDYHSELNMSSLELGDSALYFCASSLGPGGYGNQPQHFGDGTRLSIL.

The chain combines TRBV5-1 with TRBJ2-7; D might be TRBD2 (6 bases). The CDR3 is made up of 14 amino acids. Trimming left V 3 bases short and J 3 bases short, with 13 bases between. Germline V gene sequence: CDR1 SGHRS, CDR2 YFSETQ. CDR3 sequence reads: CASSSGLSDYEQYF. The CDR3 region has the DNA TGCGCCAGCAGCTCGGGACTGTCGGACTACGAGCAGTACTTC.

Only one count was recorded for this clone. Other nucleotide sequences in the sample specify the same CDR3. The CDR3 reads CAWRGSSYEQYF. The DNA of the CDR3 is TGTGCCTGGAGAGGTTCCTCCTACGAGCAGTACTTC. V and J are TRBV30 and TRBJ2-7; D not certain. This CDR3 contains 12 residues. Germline lookup yields CDR1 GTSNPN and CDR2 SVGIG (reference sequence). Trimming left V 3 bases short and J 0 bases short, with 6 bases between. Full variable domain (outside the CDR3, taken from reference TRBV30 and TRBJ2-7): SQTIHQWPATLVQPVGSPLSLECTVEGTSNPNLYWYRQAAGRGLQLLFYSVGIGQISSEVPQNLSASRPQDRQFILSSKKLLLSDSGFYLCAWRGSSYEQYFGPGTRLTVT.

This clone came up once. The V call is TRBV3-1 (or the pseudogene TRBV3-2), the J call TRBJ1-3; D remains ambiguous. Germline V lookup: CDR1 LGHDT, CDR2 YNNKEL (reference sequence). The CDR3 totals 16 residues. The V and J ends lost 4 bases and 1 base respectively, with 14 bases between them. The CDR3 here is CASSPPGRGSGNTIYF. CDR3 DNA sequence: TGTGCCAGCAGCCCTCCCGGTCGGGGATCTGGAAACACCATATATTTT.

The V and J genes are TRBV18 and TRBJ2-5; no reliable D call. V shed 4 bases and J shed 1 base, with 13 bases lying between them. The V gene's germline CDR1 is KGHSH and CDR2 LQKENI. CDR3 length: 15 amino acids. Here the CDR3 reads CASSQGGQLQETQYF. In DNA, the CDR3 is TGTGCCAGCTCACAGGGTGGGCAGCTCCAAGAGACCCAGTACTTC.

In its sample, this clone was seen a few times. V gene TRBV6-4 combines with J gene TRBJ2-3; D not resolved. V gave up 8 bases and J gave up 6 bases, with 15 bases separating them. Germline V gives CDR1 MRHNA, CDR2 SNTAGT. The CDR3 has 13 amino acids. CDR3 sequence (DNA): TGTGCCAGCGGAGTGGACGGTATGGATACGCAGTATTTT. Its translation: CASGVDGMDTQYF.

This clone occurred a few times. The rearrangement joins TRBV6-4 to TRBJ2-3, with 12 bases aligning to TRBD1. Germline lookup yields CDR1 MRHNA and CDR2 SNTAGT. With 2 bases clipped from V and 4 bases from J, the junction kept 7 bases outside the gene matches. This CDR3 contains 17 residues. The DNA of the CDR3 is TGTGCCAGCAGTGACCGGGCAGGGACAGGGGGCGCAGATACGCAGTATTTT. Its protein product is CASSDRAGTGGADTQYF.

The V call is TRBV7-9, the J call TRBJ1-4; D uncertain. Germline V gene lookup returns CDR1 SEHNR and CDR2 FQNEAQ (reference sequence). The CDR3 extends over 15 amino acids. Trimming shortened V by 5 bases and J by 3 bases, and 13 bases separated the two germline ends. CDR3 loop: CASSISRAPNEKLFF. CDR3 coding DNA: TGTGCCAGCAGCATTTCGCGGGCCCCTAATGAAAAACTGTTTTTT.

The J gene is TRBJ1-2, the V gene TRBV29-1; possible D gene TRBD1, 6 bases. V shed 6 bases and J shed 8 bases, with 25 bases lying between them. CDR3 length: 15 amino acids. In germline, CDR1 is SQVTM, CDR2 ANQGSEA. The CDR3 region has the DNA TGCAGCGTCCTGGCGCAGGACAGTGTAACTAGGGGCTACACCTTC. Protein sequence: CSVLAQDSVTRGYTF.

The J gene is TRBJ2-4, the V gene TRBV7-2; no reliable D call. Germline loops: CDR1 SGHTA, CDR2 FQGNSA. The CDR3 sequence is 14 residues long. The CDR3 DNA is TGTGCGGTTGGCCGAAATAGAGGCAAAAACATTCAGTACTTC. Encoded protein: CAVGRNRGKNIQYF.

The V call is TRBV27, the J call TRBJ1-6; a weak D match, TRBD1 (5 bases). Germline V gene sequence: CDR1 MNHEY, CDR2 SMNVEV (reference sequence). CDR3 size: 19 residues. V lost 2 bases and J 0 bases, leaving 17 bases between the germline ends. This chain's CDR3 is CASSLSYNRPSSYNSPLHF. CDR3 nucleotide sequence: TGTGCCAGCAGTTTAAGTTATAACAGGCCGAGCTCCTATAATTCACCCCTCCACTTT.

The chain uses TRBV5-1 and TRBJ2-7; possible D gene TRBD1, 7 bases. CDR3 length: 13 amino acids. Between the trimmed V and J ends, which lost 5 bases and 5 bases, there was a span of 14 bases. Germline V gives CDR1 SGHRS, CDR2 YFSETQ. In DNA form, the CDR3 reads TGCGCCAGCAGTAGGGGCAGGGGGGACGAGCAGTACTTC. Residues: CASSRGRGDEQYF. Together with reference TRBV5-1 and TRBJ2-7, the CDR3 gives the full variable domain: KAGVTQTPRYLIKTRGQQVTLSCSPISGHRSVSWYQQTPGQGLQFLFEYFSETQRNKGNFPGRFSGRQFSNSRSEMNVSTLELGDSALYLCASSRGRGDEQYFGPGTRLTVT.